The present T cell receptor (beta chain) was sequenced within a study of OX40 agonist ivuxolimab in advanced cancers. Repertoires were generated with immunoSEQ multiplex PCR, while TCRdb's copy carries only in-frame clones and drops some. This sample has around 19,000 clones; 86% occur once, and the top ten carry less than 20%. V shed 4 bases and J 0 bases; nucleotides not matched to a gene: 4. The CDR3 covers 14 residues. Germline V gene data show CDR1 as SGHNT and CDR2 as YYREEE (reference sequence). The material sequenced was CD4+ or CD8+ T cells sorted from blood, taken in a trial of the OX40 agonist ivuxolimab. This clonotype was obtained from an adult with an advanced solid tumor such as melanoma, head and neck, liver or kidney cancer. This rearrangement joins TRBV5-4 to TRBJ2-7; 7 nucleotides agree with TRBD2. CDR3 loop: CASSVGLDSYEQYF. The CDR3 DNA is TGTGCCAGCAGCGTCGGACTAGACTCCTACGAGCAGTACTTC.